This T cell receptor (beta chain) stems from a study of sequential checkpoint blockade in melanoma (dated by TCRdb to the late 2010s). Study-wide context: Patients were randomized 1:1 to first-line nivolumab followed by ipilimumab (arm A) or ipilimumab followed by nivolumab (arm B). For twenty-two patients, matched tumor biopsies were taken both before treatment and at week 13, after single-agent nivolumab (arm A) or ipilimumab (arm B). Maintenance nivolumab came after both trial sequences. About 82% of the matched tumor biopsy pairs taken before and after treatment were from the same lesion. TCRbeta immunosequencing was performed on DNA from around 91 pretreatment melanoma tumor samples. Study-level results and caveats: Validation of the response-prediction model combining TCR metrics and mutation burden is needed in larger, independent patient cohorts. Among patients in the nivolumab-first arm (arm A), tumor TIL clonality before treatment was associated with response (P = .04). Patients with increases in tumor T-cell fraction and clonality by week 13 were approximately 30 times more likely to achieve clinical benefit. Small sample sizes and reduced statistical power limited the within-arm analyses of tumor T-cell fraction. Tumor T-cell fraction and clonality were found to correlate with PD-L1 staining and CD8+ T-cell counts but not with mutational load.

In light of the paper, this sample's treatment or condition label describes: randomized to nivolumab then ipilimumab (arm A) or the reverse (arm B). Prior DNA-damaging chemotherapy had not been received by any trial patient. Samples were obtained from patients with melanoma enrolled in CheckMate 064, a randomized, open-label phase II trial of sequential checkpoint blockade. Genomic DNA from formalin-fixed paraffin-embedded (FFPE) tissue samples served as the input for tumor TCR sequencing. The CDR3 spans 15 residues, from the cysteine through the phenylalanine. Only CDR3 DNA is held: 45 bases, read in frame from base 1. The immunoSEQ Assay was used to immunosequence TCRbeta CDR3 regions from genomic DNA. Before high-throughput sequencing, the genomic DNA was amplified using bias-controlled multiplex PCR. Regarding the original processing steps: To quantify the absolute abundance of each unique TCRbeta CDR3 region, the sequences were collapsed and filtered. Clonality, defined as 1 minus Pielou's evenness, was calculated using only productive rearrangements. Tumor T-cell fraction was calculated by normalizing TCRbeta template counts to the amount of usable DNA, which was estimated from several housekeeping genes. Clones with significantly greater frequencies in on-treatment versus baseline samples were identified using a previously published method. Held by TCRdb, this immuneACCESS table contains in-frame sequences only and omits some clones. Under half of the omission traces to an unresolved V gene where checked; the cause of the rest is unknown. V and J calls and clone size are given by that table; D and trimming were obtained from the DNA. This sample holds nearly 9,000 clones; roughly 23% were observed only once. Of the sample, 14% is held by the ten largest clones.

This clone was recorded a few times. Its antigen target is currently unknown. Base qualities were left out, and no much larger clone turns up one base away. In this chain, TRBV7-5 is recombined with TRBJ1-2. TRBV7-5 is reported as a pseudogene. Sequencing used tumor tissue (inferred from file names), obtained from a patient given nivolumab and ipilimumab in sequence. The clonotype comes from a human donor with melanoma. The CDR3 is CASSLALGGRYGYTF. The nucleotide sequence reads TGTGCCAGCAGCTTAGCTCTCGGGGGCCGCTATGGCTACACCTTC.